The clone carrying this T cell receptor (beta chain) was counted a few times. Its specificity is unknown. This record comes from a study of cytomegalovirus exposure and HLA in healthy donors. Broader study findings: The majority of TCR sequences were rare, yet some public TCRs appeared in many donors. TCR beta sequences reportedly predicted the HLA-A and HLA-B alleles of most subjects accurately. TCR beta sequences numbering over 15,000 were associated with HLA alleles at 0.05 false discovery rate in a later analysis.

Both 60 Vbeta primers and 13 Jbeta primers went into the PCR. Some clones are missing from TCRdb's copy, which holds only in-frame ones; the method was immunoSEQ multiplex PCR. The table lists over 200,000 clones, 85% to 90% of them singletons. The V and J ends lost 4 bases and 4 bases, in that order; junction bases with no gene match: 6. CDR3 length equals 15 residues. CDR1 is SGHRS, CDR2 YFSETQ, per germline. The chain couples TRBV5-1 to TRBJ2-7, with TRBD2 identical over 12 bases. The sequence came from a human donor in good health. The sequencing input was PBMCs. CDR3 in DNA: TGCGCCAGCAGCGGTGGACTAGCGGGATGGTACGAGCAGTACTTC. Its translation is CASSGGLAGWYEQYF.